These 28 T cell receptor beta chains originate from one sample sequenced in a study of blood T cell repertoires in COVID-19. Produced via immunoSEQ multiplex PCR; TCRdb's table is partial and in-frame only. The sample has 25,000 or so clones, about 80% seen once. The specimen was peripheral blood. The receptors shown here come from a man between 65 and 79 years old with active COVID-19.

The V gene is TRBV7-2, the J gene TRBJ2-1; maybe TRBD2 (5 bases). From germline, CDR1 is SGHTA and CDR2 FQGNSA. The germline V and J ends were trimmed by 5 bases and 0 bases, with 11 bases remaining between them. CDR3 size: 15 residues. Here the CDR3 reads CASSEDSSSYNEQFF. As DNA, the CDR3 is TGTGCCAGCAGCGAGGACTCGAGCTCCTACAATGAGCAGTTCTTC.

CDR3 sequence (DNA): TGTGCCAGCAGCCAAGCTTCCGGGGCCAACGTCCTGACTTTC. Its translation: CASSQASGANVLTF. This chain connects TRBV3-1 (or the pseudogene TRBV3-2) to TRBJ2-6; D not resolved. With 1 base removed from V and 4 bases from J, the gap between germline ends came to 5 bases. This CDR3 has 14 amino acids. The germline gives CDR1 LGHDT, CDR2 YNNKEL (reference sequence).

This sequence joins TRBV6-1 and TRBJ2-7, with D maybe TRBD1 (5 bases). This CDR3 contains 14 residues. The ends were cut back, 2 bases at V and 2 bases at J, with 10 bases in the middle. Per the germline V gene, CDR1 is MNHNS and CDR2 is SASEGT. This CDR3 reads CASSEQGLTYEQYF. The DNA of the CDR3 is TGTGCCAGCAGTGAACAGGGATTGACCTACGAGCAGTACTTC.

This chain connects TRBV5-1 to TRBJ2-1; 9 bases map to TRBD2. The CDR3 length is 14 residues. Trimming removed 4 bases from V and 6 bases from J; junction bases left unmatched: 5. Germline CDR1 and CDR2: SGHRS and YFSETQ. CDR3 amino acids: CASSLERGANEQFF. CDR3 bases: TGCGCCAGCAGCCTTGAGCGGGGGGCCAATGAGCAGTTCTTC.

The chain has TRBV5-4 and TRBJ2-7; 7 bases fit TRBD1. J lost 4 bases, V lost 2 bases, and 3 bases had no gene match. Germline CDR1 and CDR2: SGHNT and YYREEE (reference sequence). This CDR3 is 13 amino acids long. The chain's CDR3 is CASSFQGVYEQYF. The CDR3 nucleotides are TGTGCCAGCAGCTTTCAGGGGGTATACGAGCAGTACTTC.

The chain links TRBV7-8 to TRBJ1-3, with D unclear. Trimming cost V 1 base and J 1 base, with 8 bases left between them. The CDR3 totals 15 residues. Per germline, CDR1 SGHVS and CDR2 FQNEAQ. CDR3 sequence: CASSLGGSSGNTIYF. CDR3 sequence (DNA): TGTGCCAGCAGCTTAGGAGGGTCTTCTGGAAACACCATATATTTT.

Here the CDR3 DNA reads TGCGCCAGCAGCCCGGGTTCTTGGGACAATGAGCAGTTCTTC. Its protein product is CASSPGSWDNEQFF. The chain couples TRBV5-1 to TRBJ2-1; D is ambiguous. This CDR3 is 14 amino acids long. Germline lookup yields CDR1 SGHRS and CDR2 YFSETQ. Between the trimmed V and J ends, which lost 4 bases and 5 bases, there was a span of 13 bases.

The CDR3 region has the DNA TGCGCCAGCAGTGTTCGGCAAGGGGATGACGGCTCACCCCTCCACTTT. This sequence encodes CASSVRQGDDGSPLHF. The chain carries TRBV5-1 and TRBJ1-6; possible D gene TRBD1, 5 bases. The CDR3 sequence is 16 residues long. The germline V gene encodes CDR1 SGHRS and CDR2 YFSETQ. The V and J ends lost 5 bases and 10 bases respectively, with 22 bases between them.

V is TRBV5-6 and J is TRBJ2-7; D might be TRBD1 (6 bases). The CDR3 runs 15 residues. Germline CDR1 SGHDT, CDR2 YYEEEE. The V end lost 4 bases, the J end lost 5 bases, and 19 bases lay between the germline ends. The CDR3 spells CASSETGYVRNEQYF. The DNA for the CDR3 is TGTGCCAGCAGCGAAACAGGGTATGTACGCAACGAGCAGTACTTC.

V is TRBV15 and J is TRBJ1-2; D remains ambiguous. V lost 1 base, J lost 3 bases, and 12 bases lay in between. CDR3 length: 15 amino acids. Germline V lookup: CDR1 LNHNV, CDR2 YYDKDF (reference sequence). Here the CDR3 reads CATSRVLREDYGYTF. The CDR3 DNA reads TGTGCCACCAGCAGAGTACTAAGGGAGGACTATGGCTACACCTTC.

This chain connects TRBV6-5 to TRBJ1-4; TRBD1 matches 7 bases. Trimming at V came to 4 bases and at J to 7 bases, leaving 12 bases not matched to a gene. The germline V gene has CDR1 MNHEY and CDR2 SVGAGI. The CDR3 contains 16 residues. The CDR3 DNA follows: TGTGCCAGCAGTTGGACAGGCCTGGGCGGAGGTGAAAAACTGTTTTTT. The encoded protein is CASSWTGLGGGEKLFF.

This sequence joins TRBV7-8 and TRBJ2-7; the D gene is possibly TRBD1 (5 bases). Between the trimmed V and J ends, which lost 4 bases and 3 bases, there was a span of 16 bases. There are 15 residues in the CDR3. Germline-derived CDR1 and CDR2 are SGHVS and FQNEAQ. The DNA of the CDR3 is TGTGCCAGCAGCTCCGCCATCCCAGGGCGCTACGAGCAGTACTTC. Translated: CASSSAIPGRYEQYF.

The rearrangement links TRBV5-4 to TRBJ2-7; 11 bases are shared with TRBD2. CDR3 length: 19 amino acids. Germline loops: CDR1 SGHNT, CDR2 YYREEE (reference sequence). The trim removed 4 bases at V and 8 bases at J, leaving 23 bases unmatched. The CDR3 loop reads CASSLLTLAGGPLGRQQYF. The CDR3 DNA sequence: TGTGCCAGCAGCCTCTTAACCCTAGCGGGAGGCCCCCTCGGACGGCAGCAGTACTTC.

CDR3 region: CASSKPGLAGVGDTQYF. The CDR3 DNA follows: TGTGCCAGCAGTAAGCCCGGACTAGCGGGAGTAGGAGATACGCAGTATTTT. The chain recombines TRBV28 with TRBJ2-3, with TRBD2 matching 13 bases. CDR1 is MDHEN, CDR2 SYDVKM, per germline. The CDR3 totals 17 residues. V lost 5 bases, J lost 5 bases, and 10 bases stayed unmatched.

The chain's CDR3 is CASRRRQGGMRELFF. In DNA, the CDR3 is TGTGCCAGTCGACGCCGACAGGGTGGTATGAGGGAGCTGTTTTTT. This chain links TRBV19 with TRBJ2-2, with 7 bases fitting TRBD1. From germline, CDR1 is LNHDA and CDR2 SQIVND (reference sequence). Trimming took 8 bases from V and 9 from J; bases not matched to a gene: 15. The CDR3 covers 15 residues.

This rearrangement joins TRBV3-1 (or the pseudogene TRBV3-2) to TRBJ2-3; 16 bases agree with TRBD2. Germline V gene sequence: CDR1 LGHDT, CDR2 YNNKEL (reference sequence). CDR3 length equals 19 residues. V lost 5 bases and J lost 4; bases outside the gene matches: 12. CDR3 coding DNA: TGTGCCAGCAGCTCCGGGACTAGCGGGGGGGTATACCAAGCAGATACGCAGTATTTT. This encodes CASSSGTSGGVYQADTQYF.

The chain couples TRBV9 to TRBJ2-2; D might be TRBD2 (6 bases). In germline, CDR1 is SGDLS, CDR2 YYNGEE. The CDR3 extends over 12 amino acids. Deletions cut 3 bases from V and 6 bases from J, with 6 bases between. CDR3 DNA: TGTGCCAGCAGCGGGGGGGCCGGGGAGCTGTTTTTT. This sequence encodes CASSGGAGELFF.

The chain carries TRBV18 and TRBJ2-2; D remains ambiguous. Trimming took 6 bases from V and 7 from J, leaving 18 bases between them. Per germline, CDR1 KGHSH and CDR2 LQKENI. This CDR3 spans 15 amino acids. For the CDR3, the DNA is TGTGCCAGCTCCGCAGCGAGTAGCACGATCGGGGAGCTGTTTTTT. It specifies CASSAASSTIGELFF. Based on the CDR3 plus reference TRBV18 and TRBJ2-2, the full variable domain is NAGVMQNPRHLVRRRGQEARLRCSPMKGHSHVYWYRQLPEEGLKFMVYLQKENIIDESGMPKERFSAEFPKEGPSILRIQQVVRGDSAAYFCASSAASSTIGELFFGEGSRLTVL.

V and J are TRBV6-5 and TRBJ1-5; possible D gene TRBD1, 5 bases. Germline values: CDR1 MNHEY, CDR2 SVGAGI. V dropped 8 bases and J dropped 4 bases, with 15 bases sitting between them. The CDR3 runs 14 residues. As DNA, the CDR3 is TGTGCCAGCGCCGGGGGGGTGTCAAATCAGCCCCAGCATTTT. Amino acids: CASAGGVSNQPQHF.

This clone was detected only once. The CDR3 sequence: CASSPKMAGNTGELFF. In nucleotides, the CDR3 is TGTGCCAGCTCACCAAAAATGGCAGGGAACACCGGGGAGCTGTTTTTT. This chain links TRBV18 with TRBJ2-2; D gene uncertain. The CDR3 is made up of 16 amino acids. The germline gives CDR1 KGHSH, CDR2 LQKENI. V was clipped by 2 bases and J by 1 base, with 11 bases between them.

V is TRBV11-2 and J is TRBJ2-2; 10 bases match TRBD1. J gave up 8 bases and V 1 base, and 7 bases lay outside the gene matches. The germline V gene encodes CDR1 SGHAT and CDR2 FQNNGV. The CDR3 totals 16 residues. DNA for the CDR3: TGTGCCAGCAGCTTAGGCCGCGGGACAGGGGAGGGGGAGCTGTTTTTT. Translating it yields CASSLGRGTGEGELFF.

This clone has a handful of counts. The V and J genes are TRBV6-2 or TRBV6-3 and TRBJ2-2, with 9 bases that match TRBD2. The V gene's germline CDR1 is MNHEY and CDR2 SVGEGT. Germline trimming cut 4 bases from V and 4 bases from J; bases unmatched to any gene: 4. This CDR3 comprises 15 residues. The CDR3 DNA sequence: TGTGCCAGCAGTTCTAGCGGGGCGGCCACCGGGGAGCTGTTTTTT. Its translation: CASSSSGAATGELFF.

The genes are TRBV29-1 and TRBJ2-1; possibly TRBD2 for D (6 bases). Trimming removed 1 base from V and 0 bases from J, with 13 bases in between. The CDR3 spans 16 residues. Germline V CDR1 and CDR2: SQVTM, ANQGSEA. This CDR3 is CSVEGKTGLSYNEQFF. The CDR3 coding sequence is TGCAGCGTTGAAGGGAAAACGGGACTCTCCTACAATGAGCAGTTCTTC.

V is TRBV7-9 and J is TRBJ1-3; D may be TRBD1 (5 bases). CDR3 size: 11 residues. V gave up 4 bases and J gave up 7 bases, with 5 bases separating them. CDR1 is SEHNR, CDR2 FQNEAQ, per germline (reference sequence). CDR3 loop: CASSSGNTIYF. The DNA of the CDR3 is TGTGCCAGCAGCTCAGGGAACACCATATATTTT.

This rearrangement joins TRBV6-5 to TRBJ2-1; TRBD2 matches at 10 bases. This CDR3 comprises 14 residues. The germline V gene has CDR1 MNHEY and CDR2 SVGAGI. Losses at the gene ends were 7 bases for V and 5 bases for J; bases not matched to a gene: 5. The CDR3 is CASKASGGNNEQFF. The CDR3 DNA follows: TGTGCCAGCAAAGCTAGCGGGGGTAACAATGAGCAGTTCTTC.

This chain uses TRBV2 with TRBJ1-4; D gene ambiguous. The CDR3 spans 15 residues. Trimming removed 6 bases at V and 2 bases at J, with 13 bases between. Germline values: CDR1 SNHLY, CDR2 FYNNEI. CDR3 in amino acids: CASRGTRSTNEKLFF. For the CDR3, the DNA is TGTGCCAGCAGGGGCACGCGCAGCACTAATGAAAAACTGTTTTTT.

A single count supports this clone. The CDR3 reads CASSPDGQGAMELFF. The CDR3 DNA reads TGTGCCAGCTCACCTGATGGACAGGGGGCGATGGAACTGTTTTTT. J is TRBJ1-4 and V is TRBV18; 11 bases match TRBD1. The V and J ends lost 3 bases and 12 bases, in that order; junction bases with no gene match: 9. The CDR3 has 15 amino acids. The germline V gene encodes CDR1 KGHSH and CDR2 LQKENI.

The table lists this clone with a few counts. The V gene is TRBV3-1 (or the pseudogene TRBV3-2), the J gene TRBJ2-6, with TRBD2 as a possible D gene (5 bases). The length of the CDR3 is 17 residues. Trimming took off 5 bases at V and 2 bases at J, with 16 bases between the two ends. The germline CDR1 and CDR2 sequences are LGHDT and YNNKEL (reference sequence). CDR3 region: CASSGRASVPGANVLTF. The CDR3 coding sequence is TGTGCCAGCAGCGGGCGGGCCTCCGTCCCTGGGGCCAACGTCCTGACTTTC.